The source of this T cell receptor beta chain is a study of sequential checkpoint blockade in melanoma. Sequenced by immunoSEQ multiplex PCR; TCRdb stores in-frame clones only, minus some. The sample consists of 12,000 to 15,000 clones, approximately 52% of them appearing once. CDR3 size: 15 residues. CDR1 and CDR2 (germline): SNHLY, FYNNEI. V was shortened by 2 bases and J by 1 base, with 11 bases between the two germline ends. Treatment in this sample: randomized to nivolumab then ipilimumab (arm A) or the reverse (arm B). No patient had prior DNA-damaging chemotherapy. From thawed PBMCs, live CD3+CD8+ cells negative for CD19 and CD56 were sorted.

The chain links TRBV2 to TRBJ1-2; D is unclear. The material was CD8+ T cells sorted from blood (inferred from file names), obtained from a patient given nivolumab and ipilimumab in sequence. The clonotype was recovered from a human donor with melanoma. This chain's CDR3 is CASSERTDINYGYTF. CDR3 DNA sequence: TGTGCCAGCAGTGAAAGAACAGATATTAACTATGGCTACACCTTC. Complete variable domain (other parts from reference TRBV2 and TRBJ1-2): EPEVTQTPSHQVTQMGQEVILRCVPISNHLYFYWYRQILGQKVEFLVSFYNNEISEKSEIFDDQFSVERPDGSNFTLKIRSTKLEDSAMYFCASSERTDINYGYTFGSGTRLTVV.